The subject of this entry is one T cell receptor beta chain. Per the study methods: The assay estimated nucleated cells by amplifying reference gene primers. Profiling relied on immunoSEQ multiplex PCR, and the TCRdb table lists in-frame clones only, not all of them. V, J and clone size derive from that table, while D and trimming were established from the DNA sequence. The data contain roughly 250,000 clones, about nine tenths of them singletons. Germline CDR1 reads MGHDK; CDR2 reads SYGVNS. Trimming took off 5 bases at V and 3 bases at J, with 10 bases between the two ends. The CDR3 is 14 residues long. This specimen belongs to a study of blood T cell repertoires in COVID-19. Overall study: PBMCs, B-cell-depleted T cells, or T cells were the source of the cDNA or gDNA that made up the material.

Sample: peripheral blood. The V and J genes are TRBV25-1 and TRBJ1-4, with a possible D match to TRBD1 (6 bases). The clonotype originates from a woman aged 35 to 49 with acute or convalescent COVID-19. CDR3 DNA sequence: TGTGCCAGCAGTCCTGGACAGCCTAATGAAAAACTGTTTTTT. This gives the protein CASSPGQPNEKLFF.